The clone carrying this TCR beta chain was detected many times. Its antigen remains unknown. Individual cDNA molecules were tagged with unique molecular identifiers, the study reported. MiXCR, applied by TCRdb to the 5' RACE reads, yields one record per CDR3 protein. The sample gives 30,000 to 40,000 distinct CDR3 sequences, around 5.1% of which show up once; under 4.5% is in the top ten. These data come from a study of early T cells in non-severe SARS-CoV-2 infection. Study results and caveats: There was a bias toward anti-spike CD8 responses in VDJdb matching, which missed private and CD4 specificities.

The material sequenced was whole blood, taken at baseline. This clonotype originated in an adult who was a healthcare worker with PCR-confirmed SARS-CoV-2 infection or an uninfected control (not recorded which).

The CDR3 is CASTSSFGTGGFGEQYF. The CDR3 coding sequence is TGTGCCAGCACCTCTAGTTTCGGGACAGGGGGTTTCGGCGAGCAGTACTTC. The chain is built from TRBV6-5 and TRBJ2-7; TRBD1 matches 11 bases. Germline V lookup: CDR1 MNHEY, CDR2 SVGAGI. J lost 6 bases, V lost 7 bases, and 17 bases had no gene match. The CDR3 covers 17 residues.